The TCR beta chain described here comes from a study of blood T cells in healthy people across ages. V was pared by 5 bases and J by 13 bases, with 17 bases between. Germline CDR1 reads MDHEN; CDR2 reads SYDVKM. The CDR3 consists of 12 residues. Study outcomes and limitations: Estimated diversity, derived from one million T cells, was regarded as an underestimate. Possibly confounding the expanded clonotype changes was the fact that donor CMV status was unknown.

The use of a sample-barcoded 5' primer and a J-beta primer mix characterized a second PCR of 7 to 11 cycles. TCRdb re-analysed the 5' RACE reads in MiXCR, keeping a single row per CDR3 protein. The sample has 1.5 million to 2 million distinct CDR3 sequences; 49% are singletons. This clonotype was counted a few times. The antigen remains undetermined. The chain links TRBV28 to TRBJ2-5; tentatively, D is TRBD1 (6 bases). The receptor was derived from a woman aged 40-49 years in good health. Sequenced sample: blood. The CDR3 spells CASSPWGQGWYF. In DNA form, the CDR3 reads TGTGCCAGCAGTCCGTGGGGGCAGGGCTGGTACTTC.